The T cell receptor (beta chain) under discussion was sequenced for a study of beta chain features in type 1 diabetes. On the study more broadly: Patients were similar to healthy donors in age and gender (as well as in cell yields).

Trimming cost V 5 bases and J 2 bases, with 9 bases left between them. There are 13 residues in the CDR3. Germline V gene data show CDR1 as SGHAT and CDR2 as FQNNGV. TCRB transcripts that were expressed got sequenced, as all of the isolated RNA had been reverse transcribed. The average read count of naive, central memory and regulatory T cell samples was approximately 3.9 million. Clones were read by immunoSEQ multiplex PCR, and TCRdb kept only the in-frame ones, dropping some. The table includes over 150,000 clones, around 8.5% detected once. The sequenced sample consisted of central memory CD4+ T cells from blood. The V and J genes are TRBV11-2 and TRBJ2-5; maybe TRBD2 (6 bases). The TCR was taken from a young man in good health. DNA for the CDR3: TGTGCCAGCAGCACGGGACTTCAAGAGACCCAGTACTTC. Its translation is CASSTGLQETQYF.